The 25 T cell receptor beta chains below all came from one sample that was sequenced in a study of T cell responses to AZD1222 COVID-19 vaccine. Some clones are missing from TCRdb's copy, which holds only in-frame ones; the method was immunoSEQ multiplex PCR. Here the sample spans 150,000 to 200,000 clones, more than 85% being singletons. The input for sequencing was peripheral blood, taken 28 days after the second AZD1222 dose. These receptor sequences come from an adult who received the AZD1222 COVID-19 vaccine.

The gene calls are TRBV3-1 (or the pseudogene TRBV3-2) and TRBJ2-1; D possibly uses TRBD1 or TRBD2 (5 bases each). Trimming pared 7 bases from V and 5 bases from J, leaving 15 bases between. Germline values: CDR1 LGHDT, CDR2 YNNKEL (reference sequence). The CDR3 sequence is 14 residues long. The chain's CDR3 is CASNHLGRNNEQFF. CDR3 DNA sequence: TGTGCCAGCAACCACTTGGGACGAAACAATGAGCAGTTCTTC.

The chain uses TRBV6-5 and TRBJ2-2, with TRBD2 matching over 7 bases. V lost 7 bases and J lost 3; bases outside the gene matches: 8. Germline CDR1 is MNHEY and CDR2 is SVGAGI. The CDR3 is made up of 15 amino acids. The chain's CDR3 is CASMIPRGDTGELFF. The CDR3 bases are TGTGCCAGCATGATCCCCCGGGGGGACACCGGGGAGCTGTTTTTT.

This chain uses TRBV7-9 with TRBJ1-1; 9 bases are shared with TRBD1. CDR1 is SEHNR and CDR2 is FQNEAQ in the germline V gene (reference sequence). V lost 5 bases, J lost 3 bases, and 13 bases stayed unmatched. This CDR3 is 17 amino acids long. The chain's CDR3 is CASSQTGGVQEDTEAFF. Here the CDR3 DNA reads TGTGCCAGCAGCCAAACAGGGGGCGTTCAGGAGGACACTGAAGCTTTCTTT. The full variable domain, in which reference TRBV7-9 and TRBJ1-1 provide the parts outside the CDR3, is DTGVSQNPRHKITKRGQNVTFRCDPISEHNRLYWYRQTLGQGPEFLTYFQNEAQLEKSRLLSDRFSAERPKGSFSTLEIQRTEQGDSAMYLCASSQTGGVQEDTEAFFGQGTRLTVV.

The CDR3 spells CASSPSLGGAYNEQFF. The CDR3 DNA reads TGTGCCAGCAGCCCCTCTTTGGGCGGGGCTTACAATGAGCAGTTCTTC. This chain uses TRBV4-2 with TRBJ2-1, with D perhaps TRBD2 (6 bases). V was shortened by 4 bases and J by 4 bases, with 17 bases between the two germline ends. From germline, CDR1 is LGHNA and CDR2 YNFKEQ. This CDR3 contains 16 residues.

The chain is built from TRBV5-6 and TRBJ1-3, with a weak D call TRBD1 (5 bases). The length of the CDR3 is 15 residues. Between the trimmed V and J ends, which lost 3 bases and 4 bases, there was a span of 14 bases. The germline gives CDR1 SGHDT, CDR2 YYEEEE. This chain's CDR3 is CASSSPDTLGNTIYF. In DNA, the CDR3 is TGTGCCAGCAGCTCGCCGGACACCTTAGGAAACACCATATATTTT.

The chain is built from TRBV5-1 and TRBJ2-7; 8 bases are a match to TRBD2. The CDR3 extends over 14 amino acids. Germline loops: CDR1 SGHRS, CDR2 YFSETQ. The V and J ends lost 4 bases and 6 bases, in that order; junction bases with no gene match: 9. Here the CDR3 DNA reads TGCGCCAGCAGCATCCAAACTAGCGGTGGCGAGCAGTACTTC. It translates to CASSIQTSGGEQYF.

CDR3 region: CASSLERGGADTQYF. DNA for the CDR3: TGCGCCAGCAGCTTGGAGCGGGGGGGCGCAGATACGCAGTATTTT. The rearrangement joins TRBV5-1 to TRBJ2-3; 10 bases line up with TRBD2. This CDR3 contains 15 residues. After removal of 0 bases from V and 4 bases from J, the junction contained 2 bases not matched to a gene. Per the germline V gene, CDR1 is SGHRS and CDR2 is YFSETQ.

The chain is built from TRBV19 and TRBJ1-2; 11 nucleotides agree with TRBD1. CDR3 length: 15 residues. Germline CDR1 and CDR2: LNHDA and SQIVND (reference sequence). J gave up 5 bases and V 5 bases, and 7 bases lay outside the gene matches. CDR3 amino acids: CASSPRTGGPYGYTF. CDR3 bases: TGTGCCAGTAGTCCTCGGACAGGGGGCCCGTATGGCTACACCTTC.

The CDR3 region is CASSLVGTGAGTGELFF. The CDR3, as DNA: TGCGCCAGCAGCCTTGTTGGGACAGGGGCAGGCACCGGGGAGCTGTTTTTT. V and J are TRBV5-1 and TRBJ2-2; 10 bases are shared with TRBD1. Losses at the gene ends were 4 bases for V and 4 bases for J; bases not matched to a gene: 10. CDR3 length: 17 residues. Germline assignment: CDR1 SGHRS and CDR2 YFSETQ.

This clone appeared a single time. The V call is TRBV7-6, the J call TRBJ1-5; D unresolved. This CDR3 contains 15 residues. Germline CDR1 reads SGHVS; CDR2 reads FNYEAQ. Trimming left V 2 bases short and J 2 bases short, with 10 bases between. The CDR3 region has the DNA TGTGCCAGCAGCTTATCTAGGTCGGGCAATCAGCCCCAGCATTTT. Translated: CASSLSRSGNQPQHF.

DNA for the CDR3: TGTGCCAGCAGCCCCCGACAGGGGTCCGGAAACACCATATATTTT. Amino acid sequence: CASSPRQGSGNTIYF. This rearrangement joins TRBV7-2 to TRBJ1-3; 8 bases fit TRBD1. Per the germline V gene, CDR1 is SGHTA and CDR2 is FQGNSA. This CDR3 has 15 amino acids. J was trimmed by 4 bases and V by 5 bases; bases with no gene match: 7.

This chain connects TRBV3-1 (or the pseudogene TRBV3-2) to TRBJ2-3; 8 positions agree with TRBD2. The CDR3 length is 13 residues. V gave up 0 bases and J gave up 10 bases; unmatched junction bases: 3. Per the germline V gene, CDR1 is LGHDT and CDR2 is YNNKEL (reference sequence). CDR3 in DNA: TGTGCCAGCAGCCAAGATCTGCGGGAGGCGCAGTATTTT. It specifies CASSQDLREAQYF.

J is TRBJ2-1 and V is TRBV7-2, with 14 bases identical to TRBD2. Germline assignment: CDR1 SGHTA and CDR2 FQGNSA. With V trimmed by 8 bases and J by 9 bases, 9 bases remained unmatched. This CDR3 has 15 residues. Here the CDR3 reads CASERLAGGISEQFF. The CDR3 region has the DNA TGTGCCAGCGAGAGACTAGCGGGGGGGATTAGTGAGCAGTTCTTC.

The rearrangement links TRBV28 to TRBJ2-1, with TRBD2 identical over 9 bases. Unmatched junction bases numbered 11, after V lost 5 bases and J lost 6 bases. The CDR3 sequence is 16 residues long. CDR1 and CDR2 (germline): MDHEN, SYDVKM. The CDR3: CASSLLSGSSTNEQFF. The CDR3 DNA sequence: TGTGCCAGCAGTCTCCTTAGCGGGAGTAGCACCAATGAGCAGTTCTTC.

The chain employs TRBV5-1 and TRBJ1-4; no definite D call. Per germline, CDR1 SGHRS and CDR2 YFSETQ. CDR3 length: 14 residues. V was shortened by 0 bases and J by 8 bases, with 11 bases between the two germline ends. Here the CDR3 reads CASSLEGRAEKLFF. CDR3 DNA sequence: TGCGCCAGCAGCTTGGAAGGACGGGCGGAAAAACTGTTTTTT.

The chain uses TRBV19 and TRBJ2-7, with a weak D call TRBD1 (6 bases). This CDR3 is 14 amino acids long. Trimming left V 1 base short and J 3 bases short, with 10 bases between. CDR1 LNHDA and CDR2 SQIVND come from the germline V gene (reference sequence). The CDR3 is CASSIGGRLYEQYF. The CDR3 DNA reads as TGTGCCAGTAGTATAGGGGGGCGTCTCTACGAGCAGTACTTC.

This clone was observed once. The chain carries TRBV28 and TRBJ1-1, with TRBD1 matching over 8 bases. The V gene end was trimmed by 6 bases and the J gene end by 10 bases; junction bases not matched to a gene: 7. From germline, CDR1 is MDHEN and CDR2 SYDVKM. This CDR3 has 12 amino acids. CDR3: CASSRTGRGAFF. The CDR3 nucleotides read TGTGCCAGCAGCCGGACAGGGAGGGGAGCTTTCTTT.

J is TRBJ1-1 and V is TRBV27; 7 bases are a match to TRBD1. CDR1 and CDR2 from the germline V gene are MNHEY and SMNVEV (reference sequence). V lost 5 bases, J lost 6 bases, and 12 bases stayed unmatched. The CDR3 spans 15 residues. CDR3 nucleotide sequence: TGTGCCAGCAGTCTGGGACCAGGGGGAGAGGCTGAAGCTTTCTTT. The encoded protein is CASSLGPGGEAEAFF.

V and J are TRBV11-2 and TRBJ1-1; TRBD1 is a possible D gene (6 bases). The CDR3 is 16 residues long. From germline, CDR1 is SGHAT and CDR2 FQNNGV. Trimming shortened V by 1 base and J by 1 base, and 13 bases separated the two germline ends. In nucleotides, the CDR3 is TGTGCCAGCAGCTTAGTAGGGGGGTTCGGGAACACTGAAGCTTTCTTT. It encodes CASSLVGGFGNTEAFF. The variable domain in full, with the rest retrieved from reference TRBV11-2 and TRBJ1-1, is EAGVAQSPRYKIIEKRQSVAFWCNPISGHATLYWYQQILGQGPKLLIQFQNNGVVDDSQLPKDRFSAERLKGVDSTLKIQPAKLEDSAVYLCASSLVGGFGNTEAFFGQGTRLTVV.

CDR3: CASRGTSPTDTQYF. The CDR3 DNA sequence: TGTGCCAGCAGAGGGACTTCTCCCACAGATACGCAGTATTTT. The chain uses TRBV2 and TRBJ2-3; D perhaps matches TRBD2 (6 bases). Germline V gene sequence: CDR1 SNHLY, CDR2 FYNNEI. This CDR3 spans 14 amino acids. The ends were cut back, 6 bases at V and 2 bases at J, with 12 bases in the middle.

For the CDR3, the DNA is TGCGCCAGCAGCTTGGCGGATAGCGGATCCACCGGGGAGCTGTTTTTT. Protein sequence: CASSLADSGSTGELFF. V usage is TRBV5-1 and J usage is TRBJ2-2; D perhaps matches TRBD2 (6 bases). This CDR3 spans 16 amino acids. V gave up 0 bases and J gave up 4 bases, with 13 bases separating them. Germline CDR1 is SGHRS and CDR2 is YFSETQ.

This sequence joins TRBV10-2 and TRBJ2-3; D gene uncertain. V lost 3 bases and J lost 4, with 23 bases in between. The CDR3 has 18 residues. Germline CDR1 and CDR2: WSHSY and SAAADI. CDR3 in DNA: TGCGCCAGCAGTGATCCCCTGGACCAAACCAGACCCCCAGATACGCAGTATTTT. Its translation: CASSDPLDQTRPPDTQYF.

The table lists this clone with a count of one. CDR3 protein: CATSRENRQETQYF. CDR3 nucleotides: TGTGCCACCAGCAGAGAGAACAGACAAGAGACCCAGTACTTC. This chain uses TRBV15 with TRBJ2-5, with D unclear. The CDR3 covers 14 residues. Deletions cut 0 bases from V and 2 bases from J, with 7 bases between. Germline V gives CDR1 LNHNV, CDR2 YYDKDF (reference sequence).

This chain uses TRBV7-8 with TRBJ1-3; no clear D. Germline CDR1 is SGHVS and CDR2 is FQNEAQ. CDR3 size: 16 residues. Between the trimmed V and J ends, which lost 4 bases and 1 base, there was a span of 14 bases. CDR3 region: CASSSQTGLSGNTIYF. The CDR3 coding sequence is TGTGCCAGCAGCTCGCAAACTGGTCTGTCTGGAAACACCATATATTTT. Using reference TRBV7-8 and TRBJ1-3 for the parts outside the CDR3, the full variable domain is GAGVSQSPRYKVAKRGQDVALRCDPISGHVSLFWYQQALGQGPEFLTYFQNEAQLDKSGLPSDRFFAERPEGSVSTLKIQRTQQEDSAVYLCASSSQTGLSGNTIYFGEGSWLTVV.

CDR3 sequence reads: CASSLSPTRGANVLTF. CDR3 in DNA: TGTGCCAGCAGCTTGAGTCCCACGAGGGGGGCCAACGTCCTGACTTTC. The genes are TRBV5-5 and TRBJ2-6; D remains ambiguous. The germline V and J ends were trimmed by 1 base and 4 bases, with 12 bases remaining between them. Per the germline V gene, CDR1 is SGHKS and CDR2 is YYEKEE (reference sequence). The CDR3 is 16 residues long. Combining the CDR3 with reference TRBV5-5 and TRBJ2-6 gives the whole variable domain DAGVTQSPTHLIKTRGQQVTLRCSPISGHKSVSWYQQVLGQGPQFIFQYYEKEERGRGNFPDRFSARQFPNYSSELNVNALLLGDSALYLCASSLSPTRGANVLTFGAGSRLTVL.